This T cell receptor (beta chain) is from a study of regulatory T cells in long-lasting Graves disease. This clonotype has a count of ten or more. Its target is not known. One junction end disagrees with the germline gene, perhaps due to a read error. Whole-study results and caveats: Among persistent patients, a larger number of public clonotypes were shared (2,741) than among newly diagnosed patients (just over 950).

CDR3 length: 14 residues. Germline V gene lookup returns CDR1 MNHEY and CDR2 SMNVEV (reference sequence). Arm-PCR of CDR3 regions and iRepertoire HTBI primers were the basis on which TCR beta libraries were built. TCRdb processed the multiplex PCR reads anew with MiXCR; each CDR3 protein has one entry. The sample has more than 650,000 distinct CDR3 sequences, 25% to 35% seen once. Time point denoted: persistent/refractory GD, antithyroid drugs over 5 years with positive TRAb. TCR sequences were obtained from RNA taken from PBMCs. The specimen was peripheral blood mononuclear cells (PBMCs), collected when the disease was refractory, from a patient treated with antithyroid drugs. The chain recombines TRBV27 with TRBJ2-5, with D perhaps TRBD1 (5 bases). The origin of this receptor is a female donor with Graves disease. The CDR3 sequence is CASSLLGAQETQYF. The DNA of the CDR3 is TGTGCCAGCAGCTTATTAGGGGCCCAAGAGACCCAGTACTTC.